Listed below are T cell receptor beta chains from one sample, sequenced in a study of cytomegalovirus exposure and HLA in healthy donors. Generated by immunoSEQ multiplex PCR, the TCRdb table keeps only in-frame clones and is missing some. The table records under 140,000 clones, approximately 88% of them present only once. Sequenced: PBMCs. All receptors derive from a woman aged 25-40 years in good health and CMV-seropositive. The CDR3 runs from the conserved cysteine through the conserved F or W. D genes are given only for firm matches. Size tells how often a clone was seen (once, few, many) or the class of an expanded clone, and some rows leave it out.

J gene,D gene,clone size,V gene,CDR3 DNA,CDR3 protein
TRBJ2-3,-,medium-sized,TRBV6-1,TGTGCCAGCAGTGAAGGGGCTTTAAGCACAGATACGCAGTATTTT,CASSEGALSTDTQYF
TRBJ1-1,-,few,TRBV19,TGTGCCAGTAGTACGGCCACAGGGAACACTGAAGCTTTCTTT,CASSTATGNTEAFF
TRBJ2-2,TRBD2,-,TRBV18,TGTGCCAGCTCACCAATGGGGGAGGGGATTCCCGGGGAGCTGTTTTTT,CASSPMGEGIPGELFF
TRBJ2-1,-,-,TRBV7-2,TGTGCCAGCAGCTTACGAGAGCCCCTTTACAATGAGCAGTTCTTC,CASSLREPLYNEQFF
TRBJ2-1,TRBD2,-,TRBV4-3,TGCGCCAGCAGCCAAGATCTGAGGAGCGGGGGGTCCTACAATGAGCAGTTCTTC,CASSQDLRSGGSYNEQFF
TRBJ1-3,TRBD1,-,TRBV7-3,TGTGCCAGCACCCAAAGGGGGCCCGGAAACACCATATATTTT,CASTQRGPGNTIYF
TRBJ2-7,-,once,TRBV7-2,TGTGCCAGCAGACTACAAATTACCTACGAGCAGTACTTC,CASRLQITYEQYF
TRBJ2-7,TRBD2,-,TRBV4-1,TGCGCCAGCAGTAGCGGGTTATACTCCTACGAGCAGTACTTC,CASSSGLYSYEQYF
TRBJ2-7,TRBD1,few,TRBV7-8,TGTGCCAGCAGCGTTAACCTGGGACAGGCGACCTACGAGCAGTACTTC,CASSVNLGQATYEQYF
TRBJ2-5,TRBD2,once,TRBV9,TGTGCCAGCAGCGTAGGGCTAGCGGGACTCGGCCAAGAGACCCAGTACTTC,CASSVGLAGLGQETQYF
TRBJ2-3,TRBD2,-,TRBV11-2,TGTGCCAGCAGCTTAGAAGGTAATAGCGGGTTCGAAGATACGCAGTATTTT,CASSLEGNSGFEDTQYF
TRBJ2-7,-,-,TRBV27,TGTGCCAGCAGTTTCGGACAATCCGCGCACGAGCAGTACTTC,CASSFGQSAHEQYF
TRBJ2-7,-,-,TRBV7-6,TGTGCCAGCAGCTTTATGGCGGAGAACTTCTACGAGCAGTACTTC,CASSFMAENFYEQYF
TRBJ2-7,-,-,TRBV6-1,TGTGCCAGCAGTGAATACAGGGTCTACGAGCAGTACTTC,CASSEYRVYEQYF
TRBJ2-2,-,-,TRBV5-1,TGCGCCAGCAGCCCTATGGACATATCGTACACCGGGGAGCTGTTTTTT,CASSPMDISYTGELFF
TRBJ1-1,TRBD1,-,TRBV5-6,TGTGCCAGCAGCTTGTCTGACAGGGAGAACACTGAAGCTTTCTTT,CASSLSDRENTEAFF
TRBJ1-2,TRBD1,-,TRBV7-9,TGTGCCAGCAGCTTAAATGACAGGGAGGATGGCTACACCTTC,CASSLNDREDGYTF
TRBJ2-1,TRBD2,-,TRBV4-2,TGTGCCAGCAGCCGGACTAGCGGGGGAACCTACAATGAGCAGTTCTTC,CASSRTSGGTYNEQFF
TRBJ2-5,-,-,TRBV7-2,TGTGCCAGCAGCTTGGGGAGCCGGGAGACCCAGTACTTC,CASSLGSRETQYF
TRBJ2-3,TRBD1,-,TRBV5-1,TGCGCCAGCAGGACAGGGGGACCAGATACGCAGTATTTT,CASRTGGPDTQYF
TRBJ2-3,TRBD1,-,TRBV19,TGTGCCAGTAGTATGGGCCGGGACAGGGGAGGGGATACGCAGTATTTT,CASSMGRDRGGDTQYF
TRBJ2-7,-,once,TRBV21-1,-,CASSKVGVGSGVLSYEQYF
TRBJ1-1,-,-,TRBV18,TGTGCCAGCTCATATCAGGGGAACACTGAAGCTTTCTTT,CASSYQGNTEAFF
TRBJ1-2,-,once,TRBV15,TGTGCCACCAGCAGAGATACGGCAGGGTTAAACTATGGCTACACCTTC,CATSRDTAGLNYGYTF
TRBJ2-2,-,-,TRBV6-6,TGTGCCAGCAGTCGTACAGGATTAATCACCGGGGAGCTGTTTTTT,CASSRTGLITGELFF
TRBJ2-1,-,few,TRBV7-3,TGTGCCAGCAGCTTAACGCTTTTCCCTCGAGGAACTAGGCTGTTCTTC,CASSLTLFPRGTRLFF
TRBJ2-7,TRBD2,-,TRBV18,TGTGCCAGCTCACTCTCCGGGGGGGTTGGCTACGAGCAGTACTTC,CASSLSGGVGYEQYF
TRBJ1-2,TRBD1,-,TRBV2,TGTGCCAGCAGTGACACAGGGGCCTATGGCTACACCTTC,CASSDTGAYGYTF
TRBJ2-7,-,-,TRBV21-1,TGTGCCAGCAGCAAAAAGCTCCCCAAGACAGGGACCTACGAGCAGTACTTC,CASSKKLPKTGTYEQYF
TRBJ1-4,-,-,TRBV5-8,TGTGCCAGCAGCTTGCTAGGACAGATGAATGAAAAACTGTTTTTT,CASSLLGQMNEKLFF
TRBJ1-4,-,-,TRBV13,TGTGCCAGCAGTCGACGACAGGCGCTTGAAGAAAAACTGTTTTTT,CASSRRQALEEKLFF
TRBJ1-2,-,few,TRBV6-1,TGTGCCAGCAGCGTAGACAGGTTGGCGGGTGGCTACACCTTC,CASSVDRLAGGYTF
TRBJ2-7,-,-,TRBV2,TGTGCCAGCAGTGAGTGGGGGCTCTATAACTACGAGCAGTACTTC,CASSEWGLYNYEQYF
TRBJ2-5,-,once,TRBV2,TGTGCCAGCAGACACCAATTACTAGCAATTCAAGAGACCCAGTACTTC,CASRHQLLAIQETQYF
TRBJ1-1,-,-,TRBV2,TGTGCCAGCAATGAACGCCCTAATACAGGGTCCGAAGCTTTCTTT,CASNERPNTGSEAFF
TRBJ2-1,TRBD2,-,TRBV15,TGTGCCACCAGCAGGCCTAATAGCGGGAGCATAAATGAGCAGTTCTTC,CATSRPNSGSINEQFF
TRBJ1-4,-,-,TRBV6-6,TGTGCCAGCAGTTATAGTGGGGAGAGACTGTTTTTT,CASSYSGERLFF
TRBJ2-1,TRBD1,-,TRBV30,TGTGCCTGGCTCCCATTGGACAGGGAAAATGAGCAGTTCTTC,CAWLPLDRENEQFF
TRBJ1-3,-,-,TRBV4-1,TGCGCCAGCAGCCAACCCAGGAACAGAGGAAACACCATATATTTT,CASSQPRNRGNTIYF
TRBJ2-3,-,-,TRBV5-1,TGCGCCAGCAGCGGGGGGAGCACAGATACGCAGTATTTT,CASSGGSTDTQYF
TRBJ1-5,TRBD1,-,TRBV28,TGTGCCAGCAGTTTGAGGACAGGACAGGATAGCAATCAGCCCCAGCATTTT,CASSLRTGQDSNQPQHF
TRBJ2-5,TRBD1,many,TRBV28,TGTGCCAGCAGCCTTCAGGGGGCGTCGGAGACCCAGTACTTC,CASSLQGASETQYF
TRBJ1-5,-,-,TRBV4-2,TGTGCCAGCAGCCCGGAGGACAGTAGCAATCAGCCCCAGCATTTT,CASSPEDSSNQPQHF
TRBJ2-7,-,once,TRBV7-9,TGTGCCAGCAGCTTAGCTACAGGGAAGTACTTC,CASSLATGKYF
TRBJ1-2,-,-,TRBV29-1,TGCAGCGTTGAATGGGAGGGATATGGCTACACCTTC,CSVEWEGYGYTF
TRBJ1-3,-,once,TRBV7-2,TGTGCCAGCAGAGAGCGTTCGCGGGCTGATGGAAACACCATATATTTT,CASRERSRADGNTIYF
TRBJ2-7,TRBD1,few,TRBV6-1,TGTGCCAGCAGGGCAGGGGGCCACGAGCAGTACTTC,CASRAGGHEQYF
TRBJ1-2,TRBD1,once,TRBV5-1,TGCGCCAGCAGACCCGGGACAGGCCTCAACTATGGCTACACCTTC,CASRPGTGLNYGYTF
TRBJ2-3,TRBD2,-,TRBV5-1,TGCGCCAGCCCGACTAGCGGGGGGCCATTAAGCACAGATACGCAGTATTTT,CASPTSGGPLSTDTQYF
TRBJ1-1,-,-,TRBV2,TGTGCCAGCAGAAACAGGTTTGAAGCTTTCTTT,CASRNRFEAFF
TRBJ2-7,-,-,TRBV4-3,TGCGCCAGCAGCCAGCAGCGTGCCTACGAGCAGTACTTC,CASSQQRAYEQYF
TRBJ1-5,-,-,TRBV18,TGTGCCAGCTCACCGCAGGTCGGCAATCAGCCCCAGCATTTT,CASSPQVGNQPQHF
TRBJ2-2,-,-,TRBV6-1,TGTGCCAGCAGTGTTGGGACACACTTCACCGGGGAGCTGTTTTTT,CASSVGTHFTGELFF
TRBJ1-1,-,once,TRBV28,TGTGCCAGCAGCCCGGGGAGCACCGGACCCCACACTGAAGCTTTCTTT,CASSPGSTGPHTEAFF
TRBJ2-1,TRBD2,-,TRBV7-2,TGTGCCAGCAGCTCGGGACTAGCGGGAGTTTATGAGCAGTTCTTC,CASSSGLAGVYEQFF